A single T cell receptor (beta chain) is shown here with its context. The source of the sample is a study of blood T cell repertoires in COVID-19. Looking at the study overall: Italy, Spain and the United States were the sources of the convalescent and acute COVID-19 samples. PBMCs, B-cell-depleted T cells, or T cells provided the cDNA or gDNA that made up the material.

The CDR3 loop spans 13 amino acids. Trimming left V 6 bases short and J 4 bases short, with 9 bases between. Germline V gene data show CDR1 as MNHEY and CDR2 as SMNVEV (reference sequence). Libraries were prepared by immunoSEQ multiplex PCR; TCRdb keeps only in-frame clonotypes and omits some of them. The sample consists of more than 250,000 clones, around 86% of them appearing once. The chain uses TRBV27 and TRBJ1-4; D unclear. The sample consisted of peripheral blood. The TCR sequence derives from a man between 18 and 29 years old with active or convalescent COVID-19. The CDR3 loop reads CASRRRLNEKLFF. CDR3 bases: TGTGCCAGCAGGAGGAGGCTTAATGAAAAACTGTTTTTT.